The next 27 T cell receptor beta chains were all read from a single sample in a study of PD-L1 blockade in urothelial cancer. Measured with immunoSEQ multiplex PCR; TCRdb has only the in-frame clones, and not every one. The sample lists some 35,000 clones; about nine tenths were seen once. This specimen consisted of PBMCs, obtained around atezolizumab (anti-PD-L1) treatment. All receptors come from a man aged 65 to 79 with urothelial cancer.

The rearrangement joins TRBV7-6 to TRBJ2-7; possible D gene TRBD1, 6 bases. CDR1 is SGHVS, CDR2 FNYEAQ, per germline. The CDR3 sequence is 14 residues long. The V and J ends lost 5 bases and 5 bases respectively, with 16 bases between them. In nucleotides, the CDR3 is TGTGCCAGCAGCCGGGGCCCAGGGGACGACGAGCAGTACTTC. This codes for CASSRGPGDDEQYF.

This rearrangement joins TRBV7-9 to TRBJ1-1; 9 bases are a match to TRBD1. Germline V gene data show CDR1 as SEHNR and CDR2 as FQNEAQ (reference sequence). J gave up 1 base and V 5 bases, and 5 bases lay outside the gene matches. The CDR3 is 15 residues long. The CDR3 sequence is CASSVTGGANTEAFF. The CDR3 bases are TGTGCCAGCAGCGTTACAGGGGGCGCGAACACTGAAGCTTTCTTT.

The chain is built from TRBV28 and TRBJ1-3; no reliable D call. Trimming removed 6 bases from V and 2 bases from J, with 8 bases in between. This CDR3 spans 13 amino acids. The germline V gene encodes CDR1 MDHEN and CDR2 SYDVKM. The CDR3 reads CASRRGPGNTIYF. The CDR3 DNA reads TGTGCCAGCAGACGAGGGCCTGGAAACACCATATATTTT.

The rearrangement joins TRBV6-5 to TRBJ1-1, with TRBD1 as a possible D gene (6 bases). Germline V gene data show CDR1 as MNHEY and CDR2 as SVGAGI. V was cut by 5 bases and J by 8 bases, with 15 bases left in between. The CDR3 covers 13 residues. The CDR3 protein is CASSPGTRREAFF. CDR3 bases: TGTGCCAGCAGTCCCGGGACACGGAGGGAAGCTTTCTTT.

The V and J genes are TRBV27 and TRBJ2-5; 8 nucleotides match TRBD1. The CDR3 contains 15 residues. J lost 0 bases, V lost 2 bases, and 2 bases had no gene match. Germline CDR1 reads MNHEY; CDR2 reads SMNVEV (reference sequence). The CDR3 nucleotides read TGTGCCAGCAGTTTAAGGGACAGGTACCAAGAGACCCAGTACTTC. Translation: CASSLRDRYQETQYF.

The chain combines TRBV9 with TRBJ2-5; 11 nucleotides line up with TRBD2. CDR1 and CDR2 (germline): SGDLS, YYNGEE. V dropped 3 bases and J dropped 2; count of bases not matched to a gene: 6. This CDR3 region has 16 residues. The DNA for the CDR3 is TGTGCCAGCAGCGGACGACTAGCGGGATTACAAGAGACCCAGTACTTC. Encoded protein: CASSGRLAGLQETQYF.

The V gene is TRBV10-3, the J gene TRBJ2-5; 7 nucleotides align to TRBD1. V lost 11 bases, J lost 2 bases, and 8 bases stayed unmatched. Germline V gene data show CDR1 as ENHRY and CDR2 as SYGVKD. This CDR3 contains 13 residues. CDR3 region: CASHQGQQETQYF. CDR3 bases: TGTGCCTCCCACCAGGGACAGCAAGAGACCCAGTACTTC.

The chain joins TRBV19 to TRBJ2-1; D not certain. Trimming pared 5 bases from V and 6 bases from J, leaving 5 bases between. The V gene's germline CDR1 is LNHDA and CDR2 SQIVND (reference sequence). CDR3 length: 11 amino acids. The CDR3 DNA sequence: TGTGCCAGTAGTGTCCTCAATGAGCAGTTCTTC. The encoded protein is CASSVLNEQFF.

This clone was detected a few times. The chain uses TRBV28 and TRBJ2-3; tentatively, D is TRBD1 (5 bases). There are 14 residues in the CDR3. V gave up 10 bases and J gave up 2 bases, with 16 bases separating them. CDR1 is MDHEN, CDR2 SYDVKM, per germline. CDR3 DNA: TGTGCCACCAGAGGAGAAGGACACACAGATACGCAGTATTTT. Protein sequence: CATRGEGHTDTQYF.

V usage is TRBV5-1 and J usage is TRBJ2-1; D may be TRBD1 (5 bases). The germline V gene encodes CDR1 SGHRS and CDR2 YFSETQ. The V and J ends lost 1 base and 0 bases respectively, with 11 bases between them. The CDR3 totals 16 residues. In nucleotides, the CDR3 is TGCGCCAGCAGCTTGTGGACAAGGAGCTCCTACAATGAGCAGTTCTTC. Its translation: CASSLWTRSSYNEQFF.

V usage is TRBV7-8 and J usage is TRBJ2-7; D might be TRBD1 (5 bases). V lost 3 bases to trimming and J lost 2 bases, with 14 bases between them. Germline-derived CDR1 and CDR2 are SGHVS and FQNEAQ. CDR3 size: 15 residues. CDR3 residues: CASSLGGAPTYEQYF. DNA of the CDR3: TGTGCCAGCAGCTTGGGTGGGGCGCCGACCTACGAGCAGTACTTC.

This rearrangement joins TRBV6-1 to TRBJ2-7; D perhaps matches TRBD1 (6 bases). This CDR3 spans 14 amino acids. Germline V gene lookup returns CDR1 MNHNS and CDR2 SASEGT. Trimming stripped 2 bases from V and 3 bases from J, with 11 bases between. The CDR3 region has the DNA TGTGCCAGCAGTGAAAGAACAGGGATCTACGAGCAGTACTTC. This codes for CASSERTGIYEQYF.

This chain uses TRBV28 with TRBJ2-2, with TRBD1 matching 7 bases. Germline CDR1 reads MDHEN; CDR2 reads SYDVKM. The CDR3 runs 14 residues. Losses at the gene ends were 3 bases for V and 6 bases for J; bases not matched to a gene: 4. The CDR3 DNA sequence: TGTGCCAGCAGTTTTTTACAGGGGTCCGGGGAGCTGTTTTTT. Translated: CASSFLQGSGELFF. The complete variable domain, with remaining parts taken from reference TRBV28 and TRBJ2-2, reads DVKVTQSSRYLVKRTGEKVFLECVQDMDHENMFWYRQDPGLGLRLIYFSYDVKMKEKGDIPEGYSVSREKKERFSLILESASTNQTSMYLCASSFLQGSGELFFGEGSRLTVL.

The V and J genes are TRBV5-1 and TRBJ2-7; 7 bases are shared with TRBD2. V trimming: 3 bases; J trimming: 6 bases; junction bases outside the gene matches: 9. The CDR3 runs 14 residues. The V gene's germline CDR1 is SGHRS and CDR2 YFSETQ. The CDR3 nucleotides read TGCGCCAGCAGCTCGAATACCGGCGGGAGCGAGCAGTACTTC. It yields the protein CASSSNTGGSEQYF.

The rearrangement joins TRBV30 to TRBJ2-1; 13 positions match TRBD2. CDR1 is GTSNPN, CDR2 SVGIG, per germline (reference sequence). CDR3 length equals 14 residues. The J segment lost 9 bases and the V segment lost 0 bases, leaving 2 bases of the junction unmatched. For the CDR3, the DNA is TGTGCCTGGAGTGTACTAGCGGGAGGGGGTGAGCAGTTCTTC. It specifies CAWSVLAGGGEQFF.

The chain has TRBV15 and TRBJ2-1; TRBD2 agrees at 7 bases. The CDR3 sequence is 15 residues long. Trimming at V came to 1 base and at J to 2 bases, leaving 2 bases not matched to a gene. Germline V lookup: CDR1 LNHNV, CDR2 YYDKDF (reference sequence). The CDR3 nucleotides are TGTGCCACCAGCAGAGGTCTAGCGGCCTACAATGAGCAGTTCTTC. This translates into CATSRGLAAYNEQFF.

The chain joins TRBV29-1 to TRBJ1-2; the match to TRBD1 covers 8 bases. CDR1 and CDR2 (germline): SQVTM, ANQGSEA. The CDR3 runs to 14 residues. The V and J ends lost 2 bases and 2 bases, in that order; junction bases with no gene match: 4. The CDR3 protein is CSVESAGGNYGYTF. The CDR3 coding sequence is TGCAGCGTTGAATCGGCAGGGGGCAACTATGGCTACACCTTC.

The J gene is TRBJ2-6, the V gene TRBV28; 7 bases line up with TRBD2. In germline, CDR1 is MDHEN, CDR2 SYDVKM. The CDR3 is 15 residues long. After removal of 4 bases from V and 0 bases from J, the junction contained 0 bases not matched to a gene. Here the CDR3 DNA reads TGTGCCAGCAGTTCTAGCGGCTCTGGGGCCAACGTCCTGACTTTC. Protein product: CASSSSGSGANVLTF.

The genes are TRBV7-2 and TRBJ1-2; D remains unclear. The CDR3 totals 13 residues. Trimming cost V 3 bases and J 4 bases, with 9 bases left between them. CDR1 and CDR2 from the germline V gene are SGHTA and FQGNSA. The CDR3 reads CASSLGGSYGYTF. The CDR3 DNA sequence: TGTGCCAGCAGCTTGGGAGGTTCCTATGGCTACACCTTC.

The J gene is TRBJ1-5, the V gene TRBV12-2; the table's TRBD1 call for D was not verified on the DNA. TRBV12-2 corresponds to a pseudogene. CDR3 length: 15 amino acids. For the CDR3, the DNA is TGTGCAAGTCCCTGTAGGGGTGGGGGCTTAGGGCCCCAGCATTTT. It encodes CASPCRGGGLGPQHF.

This clone was seen a single time. This chain links TRBV28 with TRBJ2-1; unclear D gene. The CDR3 has 15 residues. The ends were cut back, 3 bases at V and 2 bases at J, with 11 bases in the middle. Germline V gives CDR1 MDHEN, CDR2 SYDVKM. The CDR3 loop is CASSFSRTPYNEQFF. For the CDR3, the DNA is TGTGCCAGCAGTTTTAGTCGAACTCCCTACAATGAGCAGTTCTTC.

V usage is TRBV10-1 and J usage is TRBJ1-2, with 7 bases aligning to TRBD1. CDR1 WNHNN and CDR2 SYGVQD come from the germline V gene (reference sequence). The V and J ends lost 6 bases and 8 bases, in that order; junction bases with no gene match: 6. CDR3 length equals 12 residues. The CDR3 DNA reads as TGCGCCAGCAGACCGGGACAGACAGGCTACACCTTC. As protein: CASRPGQTGYTF.

CDR3 protein: CASSRDPGQGAGEQYF. Here the CDR3 DNA reads TGTGCCAGCAGCCGAGATCCGGGACAGGGGGCGGGAGAGCAGTACTTC. The rearrangement links TRBV7-9 to TRBJ2-7, with 12 positions matching TRBD1. The germline V gene has CDR1 SEHNR and CDR2 FQNEAQ (reference sequence). After removal of 5 bases from V and 7 bases from J, the junction contained 12 bases not matched to a gene. CDR3 length equals 16 residues.

This clone has only one observation. The rearrangement uses TRBV2 and TRBJ2-3; D perhaps matches TRBD2 (6 bases). The CDR3 consists of 16 residues. From germline, CDR1 is SNHLY and CDR2 FYNNEI. Trimming stripped 0 bases from V and 5 bases from J, with 15 bases between. This chain's CDR3 is CASSEALQAGKDTQYF. CDR3 coding DNA: TGTGCCAGCAGTGAAGCGCTTCAGGCGGGAAAAGATACGCAGTATTTT.

A note on this clone: Within the sample, other DNA sequences also encode this same CDR3. The CDR3 here is CASSSSGTQETQYF. The CDR3 DNA reads as TGCGCCAGCAGCTCTAGCGGAACACAAGAGACCCAGTACTTC. The chain joins TRBV5-1 to TRBJ2-5; 7 bases are shared with TRBD2. J was trimmed by 2 bases and V by 3 bases; bases with no gene match: 4. CDR1 SGHRS and CDR2 YFSETQ come from the germline V gene. The length of the CDR3 is 14 residues.

The rearrangement links TRBV4-1 to TRBJ2-5, with D maybe TRBD2 (6 bases). CDR1 MGHRA and CDR2 YSYEKL come from the germline V gene. The CDR3 length is 16 residues. The ends were cut back, 1 base at V and 5 bases at J, with 17 bases in the middle. CDR3 loop: CASSQGPGGMAETQYF. In DNA form, the CDR3 reads TGCGCCAGCAGCCAAGGTCCCGGGGGTATGGCGGAGACCCAGTACTTC.

V usage is TRBV6-5 and J usage is TRBJ1-4; D gene uncertain. V shed 5 bases and J shed 4 bases, with 14 bases lying between them. Germline CDR1 is MNHEY and CDR2 is SVGAGI. The CDR3 consists of 15 residues. The CDR3 bases are TGTGCCAGCAGTCGAACTACACCGGTTAATGAAAAACTGTTTTTT. Amino acid sequence: CASSRTTPVNEKLFF.